Included here is one T cell receptor beta chain sequence, with context. Its antigen is currently not known. Per-base quality was not reported, and no clone a single base away is much larger than it. Whole blood was collected in K2EDTA tubes by collaborating institutions according to the institutions' own protocols. For TCRbeta analysis, collaborators shipped samples in one of three forms: frozen whole blood, isolated PBMCs, or DNA extracted from either of those sample types. TCRbeta CDR3 regions were amplified from genomic DNA by means of the immunoSEQ Assay, a bias-controlled multiplex PCR. The authors processed their data as follows. Within the assay, amplification of reference gene primers was used to estimate how many nucleated cells each sample contained. Sequence reads were collapsed and filtered to measure the absolute abundance of every unique TCRbeta CDR3 rearrangement. For each sample, productive Simpson clonality was calculated by taking the square root of Simpson's diversity index across productive rearrangements. TCRdb provides this immuneACCESS table in a form limited to in-frame rearrangements. Some clones are lacking; in checked studies, under half of them reflect an unresolved V gene, and why the rest are absent is not known. Clone size and the V and J calls come from that table; the DNA yielded D and trimming. This sample lists some 180,000 clones; roughly 90% were detected once. The top ten clones comprise about 0.54% of the sample.

CDR1 and CDR2, looked up from the germline V gene (reference sequence), are LNHNV and YYDKDF. V is pared back by 5 bases and J by 1 base, with 15 bases lying between the germline termini. Inclusive of the bounding cysteine and phenylalanine, the CDR3 is 16 residues long. Left in the record is the CDR3 DNA by itself, 48 bases read in frame from the first base. This record belongs to a study of blood T cell repertoires in COVID-19 (dated by TCRdb to the early 2020s). For the study in its entirety: Collaborator samples came from the United States, Italy and Spain and covered acute and convalescent phases of COVID-19. The material from the prospective study consisted of cDNA or gDNA derived from T cells, B-cell-depleted T cells, or PBMCs. Deeply sampled blood TCRbeta repertoires from subjects exposed to, actively infected with, or recovered from COVID-19 were included in the dataset. The repertoires were made available in a free public database intended to serve as a resource for research on the immune response to SARS-CoV-2. The samples were drawn from the first 160 participants of the ongoing ImmuneRACE study and from 950 to 1,500 subjects provided by 6 global collaborators. A de-identified subject ID, COVID-19 status, age in years and sex were almost always included in the sample metadata. Where available, HLA class I and class II types were taken from metadata supplied by the sample provider and were not determined by assay-based typing.

Results the study describes overall, beyond this receptor: Clinical and demographic metadata were provided uncurated, with the amount varying by source and participant.

The sample taken for sequencing was peripheral blood. This TCR was recovered from a man aged 50-59 years with acute or convalescent COVID-19. The chain employs TRBV15 and TRBJ2-4, with the D gene uncertain. The DNA sequence reads TGTGCCACCAGCGAGCCCCCGACTGTGGCCAAAAACATTCAGTACTTC. Its protein reads: CATSEPPTVAKNIQYF.